This entry features one T cell receptor (beta chain) sequence. Its specificity is unknown. Each PCR received spiked synthetic TCR analog templates. Clones were read by immunoSEQ multiplex PCR, and TCRdb kept only the in-frame ones, dropping some. The data contain more than 30,000 clones, around 82% of them singletons. The V segment lost 0 bases and the J segment 8 bases; nucleotides outside the gene matches: 3. CDR3 length equals 14 residues. Germline CDR1 reads SGHRS; CDR2 reads YFSETQ. This specimen belongs to a study of PD-L1 blockade in urothelial cancer. At the level of the study: Male sex and bladder-origin urothelial cancer were recorded for about 90% of the 29 patients. At 3 weeks after treatment start (second dose) and again at 6 weeks, blood was analyzed.

Study outcomes and limitations: Pretreatment clonality of the blood TCR repertoire below the median was predictive of superior survival.

This TCR was sampled from a man aged 60-69 years with urothelial cancer. The V and J genes are TRBV5-1 and TRBJ2-1, with 9 nucleotides matching TRBD1. This sample comprised PBMCs, obtained around atezolizumab (anti-PD-L1) treatment. CDR3 residues: CASSLGTGDDEQFF. CDR3 sequence (DNA): TGCGCCAGCAGCTTGGGGACAGGGGATGATGAGCAGTTCTTC.